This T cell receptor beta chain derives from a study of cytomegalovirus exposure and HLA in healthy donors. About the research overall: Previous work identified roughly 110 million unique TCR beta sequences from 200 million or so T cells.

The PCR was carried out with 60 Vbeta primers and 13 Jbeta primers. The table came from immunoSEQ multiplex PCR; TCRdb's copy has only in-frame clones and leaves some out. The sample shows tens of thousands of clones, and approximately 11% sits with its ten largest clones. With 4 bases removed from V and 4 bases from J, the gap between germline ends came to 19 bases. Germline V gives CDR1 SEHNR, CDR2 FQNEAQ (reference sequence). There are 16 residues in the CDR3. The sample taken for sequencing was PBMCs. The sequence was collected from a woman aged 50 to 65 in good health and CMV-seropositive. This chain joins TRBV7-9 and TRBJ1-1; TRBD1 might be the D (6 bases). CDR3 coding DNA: TGTGCCAGCAGCTCGAGCACACAGGGCGGTGGCACTGAAGCTTTCTTT. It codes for CASSSSTQGGGTEAFF.